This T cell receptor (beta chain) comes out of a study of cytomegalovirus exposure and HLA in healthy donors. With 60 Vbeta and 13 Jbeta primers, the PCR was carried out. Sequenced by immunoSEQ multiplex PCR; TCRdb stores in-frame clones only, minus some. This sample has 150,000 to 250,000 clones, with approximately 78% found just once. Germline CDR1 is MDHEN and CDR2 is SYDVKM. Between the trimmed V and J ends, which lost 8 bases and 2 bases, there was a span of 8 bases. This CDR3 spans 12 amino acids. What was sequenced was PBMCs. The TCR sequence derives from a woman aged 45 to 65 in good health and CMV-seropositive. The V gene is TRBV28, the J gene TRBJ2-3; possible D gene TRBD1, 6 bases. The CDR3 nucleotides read TGTGCCAGCGGACAGATCACAGATACGCAGTATTTT. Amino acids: CASGQITDTQYF.